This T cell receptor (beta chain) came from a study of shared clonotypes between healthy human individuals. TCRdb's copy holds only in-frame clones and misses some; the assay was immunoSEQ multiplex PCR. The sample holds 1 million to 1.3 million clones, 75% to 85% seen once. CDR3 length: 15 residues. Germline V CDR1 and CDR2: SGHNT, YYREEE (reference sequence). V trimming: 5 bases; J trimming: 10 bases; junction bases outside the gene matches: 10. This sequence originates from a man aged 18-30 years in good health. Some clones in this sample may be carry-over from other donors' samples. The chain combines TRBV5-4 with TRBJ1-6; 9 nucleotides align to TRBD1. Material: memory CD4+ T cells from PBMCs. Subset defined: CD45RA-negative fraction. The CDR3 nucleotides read TGTGCCAGCAGGAACTCCGGGACAGGGAAATCACCCCTCCACTTT. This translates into CASRNSGTGKSPLHF.